A selection of T cell receptor beta chains follows, all from one sample in a study of T cells in Graves' hyperthyroidism and ophthalmopathy. In TCRdb, the multiplex PCR reads were re-called with MiXCR into one record per CDR3 protein. This table holds hundreds of thousands of distinct CDR3 sequences, around a sixth found once. Sequencing used blood. The receptor source for this set is a woman between 18 and 30 years old with Graves' hyperthyroidism. CDR3s include the opening cysteine and the closing phenylalanine or tryptophan. Fields, in order: V gene, CDR3 length, CDR3 protein.

TRBV20-1,13,CSATPGVYTEAFF
TRBV12-3/TRBV12-4,14,CASSLWGDNQPQHF
TRBV28,17,CASSLGGQGVPNYGYTF
TRBV20-1,12,CSARGSGDEQYF
TRBV10-3,14,CATTPTGNPDTQYF
TRBV20-1,15,CSARDLADPTDTQYF
TRBV2,15,CASRADRGAWETQYF
TRBV27,12,CASSLEYGELFF
TRBV12-3/TRBV12-4,13,CASSFGGLGGYTF
TRBV29-1,15,CSATEGAVGSYEQYF
TRBV6-1,15,CASSEGDRGPGEQYF
TRBV12-3/TRBV12-4,15,CASSPRGRLYYEQYF
TRBV30,15,CAWSVRGLARYEQYF
TRBV5-1,15,CASTLSGSITDTQYF
TRBV12-3/TRBV12-4,14,CASSPRQGYQPQHF
TRBV18,15,CASSSRRGRGETQYF
TRBV15,16,CATSLGGGASYNEQFF
TRBV27,15,CASSSTYSSGNTIYF
TRBV3-1,15,CASSHSTGSYNEQFF
TRBV10-3,17,CAISPRMWLGPKETQYF
TRBV15,14,CATSRRLRGDEQFF
TRBV6-1,16,CASSNRLAGGTDTQYF
TRBV9,15,CASSVASGSHNEQFF
TRBV11-3,14,CASSLRTDRGTIYF
TRBV20-1,15,CSARDQQRGTGELFF
TRBV29-1,12,CSVDTGNGELFF
TRBV24-1,17,CATSDRASGRPYNEQFF
TRBV3-1,12,CASSPAGVEQFF
TRBV4-1,15,CASSQVRDGYNEQFF
TRBV20-1,14,CSALSGTPNTEAFF
TRBV20-1,16,CSASVESGRYSYEQYF
TRBV6-1,15,CASSHVTSNTGELFF
TRBV18,15,CASSTRATSTDTQYF
TRBV3-1,15,CASSPRGRRLDEQFF
TRBV2,14,CASRTQGTNYGYTF
TRBV27,16,CASSVQPGAGHQPQHF
TRBV30,15,CAWNGWRRGSYEQYF
TRBV7-9,16,CASSGLTGEGQETQYF
TRBV7-3,16,CASSRGAEISGNTIYF
TRBV18,17,CASSPTEGTEVSYGYTF
TRBV29-1,15,CSVEEGQGAYNEQFF
TRBV29-1,15,CSARHSRDGSYEQYF
TRBV20-1,17,CSARHPSGRGSTDTQYF
TRBV4-1,15,CASSQTTVSGNTIYF
TRBV3-1,14,CASSQEEAHRGAFF
TRBV9,18,CASSSHSGTGVANSPLHF
TRBV7-9,15,CASSLGTVANYGYTF
TRBV30,14,CAWDAGTPAGEQYF
TRBV3-1,14,CASSQDATGRGYTF
TRBV7-9,15,CASSTRASGANVLTF